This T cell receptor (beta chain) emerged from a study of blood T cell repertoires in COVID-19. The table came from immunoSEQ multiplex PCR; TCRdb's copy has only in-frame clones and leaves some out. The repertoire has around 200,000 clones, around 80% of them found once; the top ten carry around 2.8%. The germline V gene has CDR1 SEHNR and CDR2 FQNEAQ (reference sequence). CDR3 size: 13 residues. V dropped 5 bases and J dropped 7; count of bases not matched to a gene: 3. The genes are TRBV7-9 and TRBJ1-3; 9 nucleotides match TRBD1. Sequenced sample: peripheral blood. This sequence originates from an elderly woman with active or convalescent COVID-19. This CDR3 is CASSTDRGNTIYF. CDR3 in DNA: TGTGCCAGCAGCACTGACAGGGGGAACACCATATATTTT.